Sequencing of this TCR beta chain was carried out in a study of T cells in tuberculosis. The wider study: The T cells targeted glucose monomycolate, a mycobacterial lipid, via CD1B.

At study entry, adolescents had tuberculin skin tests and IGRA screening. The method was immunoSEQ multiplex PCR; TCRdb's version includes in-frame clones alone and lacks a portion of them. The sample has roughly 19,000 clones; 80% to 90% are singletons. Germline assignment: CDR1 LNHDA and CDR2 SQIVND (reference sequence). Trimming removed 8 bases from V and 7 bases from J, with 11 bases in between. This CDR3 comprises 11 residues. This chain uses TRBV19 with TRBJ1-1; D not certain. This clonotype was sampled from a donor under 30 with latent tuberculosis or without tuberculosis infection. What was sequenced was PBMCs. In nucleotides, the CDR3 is TGTGCCAGTCAAGCAGGCATTGAAGCTTTCTTT. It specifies CASQAGIEAFF.